These 22 T cell receptor beta chains originate from one sample sequenced in a study of cytomegalovirus exposure and HLA in healthy donors. Primers for the PCR totalled 60 Vbeta and 13 Jbeta. Sequencing was performed with immunoSEQ multiplex PCR; in TCRdb, only in-frame clones are kept and a portion is missing. The data hold 150,000 to 200,000 clones, with 70% to 80% observed a single time. Sample: PBMCs. Source of these receptors: a woman in her forties in good health and CMV-seronegative.

This clone appeared a few times. The chain has TRBV6-1 and TRBJ1-1; D is undetermined. Germline V gene sequence: CDR1 MNHNS, CDR2 SASEGT. Trimming removed 1 base at V and 5 bases at J, with 11 bases between. The CDR3 is made up of 14 amino acids. CDR3 protein: CASSEDIAATEAFF. The CDR3 DNA reads as TGTGCCAGCAGTGAAGATATCGCGGCGACTGAAGCTTTCTTT.

About this clone: This likely comes from a read error, as the CDR3 has no conserved phenylalanine or tryptophan at its end. J is TRBJ1-2 and V is TRBV5-1, with D possibly matching TRBD1 (6 bases). Germline-derived CDR1 and CDR2 are SGHRS and YFSETQ. The CDR3 totals 16 residues. Trimming stripped 0 bases from V and 8 bases from J, with 20 bases between. CDR3 bases: TGCGCCAGCAGCTTGGCCGGTAGGGACACCCCGGGAGGCTACACCCTC. It specifies CASSLAGRDTPGGYTL.

The genes are TRBV6-5 and TRBJ2-1; unclear D gene. The length of the CDR3 is 13 residues. Trimming shortened V by 5 bases and J by 3 bases, and 8 bases separated the two germline ends. Germline V CDR1 and CDR2: MNHEY, SVGAGI. The CDR3 spells CASSEANYNEQFF. CDR3 bases: TGTGCCAGCAGTGAAGCGAACTACAATGAGCAGTTCTTC.

The V gene is TRBV2, the J gene TRBJ2-3, with 10 positions matching TRBD2. From germline, CDR1 is SNHLY and CDR2 FYNNEI. Trimming took 3 bases from V and 5 from J; bases not matched to a gene: 8. This CDR3 has 16 amino acids. The CDR3 nucleotides read TGTGCCAGCAGTGACTCGGTAGCGGGGGGTGGAGATACGCAGTATTTT. Translated, it gives CASSDSVAGGGDTQYF. Together with reference TRBV2 and TRBJ2-3, the CDR3 gives the full variable domain: EPEVTQTPSHQVTQMGQEVILRCVPISNHLYFYWYRQILGQKVEFLVSFYNNEISEKSEIFDDQFSVERPDGSNFTLKIRSTKLEDSAMYFCASSDSVAGGGDTQYFGPGTRLTVL.

The rearrangement uses TRBV15 and TRBJ2-3, with a weak D call TRBD2 (6 bases). The CDR3 sequence is 16 residues long. Trimming took 0 bases from V and 2 from J, leaving 12 bases between them. Germline assignment: CDR1 LNHNV and CDR2 YYDKDF (reference sequence). The CDR3 region has the DNA TGTGCCACCAGCAGAGATGCCAGCGGGCCCACAGATACGCAGTATTTT. This codes for CATSRDASGPTDTQYF.

This rearrangement joins TRBV27 to TRBJ2-5; 7 bases align to TRBD1. The CDR3 consists of 15 residues. The germline gives CDR1 MNHEY, CDR2 SMNVEV (reference sequence). The V and J ends lost 5 bases and 5 bases, in that order; junction bases with no gene match: 11. The CDR3 here is CASSNRQGLGETQYF. Here the CDR3 DNA reads TGTGCCAGCAGTAACAGACAGGGTTTGGGTGAGACCCAGTACTTC.

V and J are TRBV7-6 and TRBJ2-5; weak D call: TRBD1 (5 bases). Per germline, CDR1 SGHVS and CDR2 FNYEAQ. There are 17 residues in the CDR3. Trimming took off 0 bases at V and 1 base at J, with 15 bases between the two ends. CDR3 DNA sequence: TGTGCCAGCAGCTTAGCGGGTTTGACAGCCTTCCAAGAGACCCAGTACTTC. This gives the protein CASSLAGLTAFQETQYF.

Only one count was recorded for this clone. The genes are TRBV11-2 and TRBJ1-4; D not resolved. The germline gives CDR1 SGHAT, CDR2 FQNNGV. V was pared by 5 bases and J by 4 bases, with 17 bases between. The CDR3 consists of 16 residues. The CDR3 protein is CASSPSRGHLNEKLFF. In nucleotides, the CDR3 is TGTGCCAGCAGCCCGAGCCGGGGTCACCTTAATGAAAAACTGTTTTTT.

The chain combines TRBV7-2 with TRBJ2-7, with TRBD2 identical over 12 bases. Trimming cost V 5 bases and J 6 bases; bases outside gene matches: 5. The germline gives CDR1 SGHTA, CDR2 FQGNSA. The CDR3 length is 14 residues. The CDR3 DNA sequence: TGTGCCAGCAGCCCTAGCGGGGGGGCGACCGAGCAGTACTTC. It codes for CASSPSGGATEQYF.

The chain is built from TRBV5-6 and TRBJ2-5, with D tentatively TRBD2 (6 bases). V gave up 0 bases and J gave up 3 bases, with 12 bases separating them. Germline CDR1 is SGHDT and CDR2 is YYEEEE. The CDR3 sequence is 15 residues long. The CDR3 nucleotides are TGTGCCAGCAGCTTGGAAGTCGGGGGAGAAGAGACCCAGTACTTC. Encoded protein: CASSLEVGGEETQYF. The whole variable domain, remainder taken from reference TRBV5-6 and TRBJ2-5, is DAGVTQSPTHLIKTRGQQVTLRCSPKSGHDTVSWYQQALGQGPQFIFQYYEEEERQRGNFPDRFSGHQFPNYSSELNVNALLLGDSALYLCASSLEVGGEETQYFGPGTRLLVL.

The V gene is TRBV30, the J gene TRBJ1-2; D not resolved. The CDR3 consists of 15 residues. CDR1 is GTSNPN, CDR2 SVGIG, per germline (reference sequence). V was pared by 3 bases and J by 7 bases, with 21 bases between. The CDR3 DNA follows: TGTGCCTGGAGATATAGGCAGCTCATATCGGGTGGCTACACCTTC. Translated: CAWRYRQLISGGYTF.

The count of this clone is one. J is TRBJ2-7 and V is TRBV4-1, with 10 bases matching TRBD2. The V and J ends lost 1 base and 2 bases, in that order; junction bases with no gene match: 2. CDR1 is MGHRA, CDR2 YSYEKL, per germline. The CDR3 runs 15 residues. The CDR3 spells CASSQVTSGAYEQYF. CDR3 sequence (DNA): TGCGCCAGCAGCCAAGTTACTAGCGGGGCCTACGAGCAGTACTTC.

This clone was found many times. This sequence joins TRBV4-2 and TRBJ1-2; weak D call: TRBD1 (5 bases). The CDR3 is 16 residues long. Germline V gene lookup returns CDR1 LGHNA and CDR2 YNFKEQ. With 0 bases removed from V and 7 bases from J, the gap between germline ends came to 18 bases. The CDR3 DNA reads TGTGCCAGCAGCCAAGATTGGGGGGGACGCCAATTTGGCTACACCTTC. The encoded protein is CASSQDWGGRQFGYTF.

V and J are TRBV6-6 and TRBJ1-1; no firm D call. Trimming took 4 bases from V and 4 from J, leaving 16 bases between them. Germline CDR1 MNHNY, CDR2 SVGAGI (reference sequence). There are 15 residues in the CDR3. The CDR3: CASSSSGGRSTEAFF. The CDR3 nucleotides are TGTGCCAGCAGTTCGAGTGGCGGGAGGAGCACTGAAGCTTTCTTT.

This chain links TRBV5-8 with TRBJ2-3; a possible D gene is TRBD2 (6 bases). CDR3 length equals 11 residues. Between the trimmed V and J ends, which lost 7 bases and 3 bases, there was a span of 6 bases. Germline V gene sequence: CDR1 SGHTS, CDR2 YDEGEE. In nucleotides, the CDR3 is TGTGCCAGCGGACTAACAGATACGCAGTATTTT. This translates into CASGLTDTQYF.

The rearrangement joins TRBV9 to TRBJ2-7; possibly TRBD2 for D (7 bases). V was pared by 3 bases and J by 7 bases, with 17 bases between. The CDR3 consists of 14 residues. Germline V gives CDR1 SGDLS, CDR2 YYNGEE. As DNA, the CDR3 is TGTGCCAGCAGCGGGGGGGGGCGGGACCGGGAGCAGTACTTC. Protein sequence: CASSGGGRDREQYF.

V gene TRBV19 combines with J gene TRBJ1-1; tentative D call: TRBD1 (5 bases). The V end lost 3 bases, the J end lost 1 base, and 12 bases lay between the germline ends. Germline loops: CDR1 LNHDA, CDR2 SQIVND (reference sequence). The CDR3 runs to 15 residues. CDR3: CASSMQGRKNTEAFF. CDR3 DNA sequence: TGTGCCAGTAGTATGCAGGGAAGGAAGAACACTGAAGCTTTCTTT.

CDR3 protein: CASSFPGEQFF. The CDR3 DNA reads as TGTGCCAGCAGCTTCCCGGGAGAGCAGTTCTTC. This rearrangement joins TRBV9 to TRBJ2-1, with D possibly matching TRBD2 (5 bases). The CDR3 consists of 11 residues. Per the germline V gene, CDR1 is SGDLS and CDR2 is YYNGEE. The ends were cut back, 4 bases at V and 10 bases at J, with 9 bases in the middle.

The chain has TRBV11-2 and TRBJ2-5; 16 nucleotides agree with TRBD2. The germline V gene encodes CDR1 SGHAT and CDR2 FQNNGV. Trimming took 4 bases from V and 5 from J; bases not matched to a gene: 4. This CDR3 has 16 residues. The DNA for the CDR3 is TGTGCCAGCAGCTCGGGACTAGCGGGGGGGCCGGAGACCCAGTACTTC. Its protein product is CASSSGLAGGPETQYF.

The chain recombines TRBV6-1 with TRBJ2-7; TRBD2 might be the D (5 bases). Germline assignment: CDR1 MNHNS and CDR2 SASEGT. This CDR3 spans 13 amino acids. Deletions cut 8 bases from V and 3 bases from J, with 14 bases between. CDR3 coding DNA: TGTGCCAGCTGTTCCCCGGGAATCTACGAGCAGTACTTC. This gives the protein CASCSPGIYEQYF.

This clone was counted a single time. V and J are TRBV11-2 and TRBJ1-3, with a possible D match to TRBD1 (6 bases). Germline V gene sequence: CDR1 SGHAT, CDR2 FQNNGV. CDR3 length: 16 amino acids. V dropped 1 base and J dropped 2 bases, with 12 bases sitting between them. CDR3 region: CASSLVRGPPGNTIYF. The CDR3 coding sequence is TGTGCCAGCAGCTTAGTCAGGGGACCTCCTGGAAACACCATATATTTT.

The table lists this clone with a few counts. The rearrangement uses TRBV5-5 and TRBJ1-4; no clear D. The V gene lost 1 base and the J gene lost 0 bases, with 10 bases spanning the gap. Looked up from germline, CDR1 is SGHKS and CDR2 is YYEKEE (reference sequence). The CDR3 has 16 amino acids. CDR3 sequence: CASSLHPGATNEKLFF. The CDR3 DNA is TGTGCCAGCAGCTTGCATCCAGGTGCAACTAATGAAAAACTGTTTTTT.